Shown below are 25 T cell receptor beta chains from a single sample sequenced in a study of T cell changes during pregnancy in multiple sclerosis. TCRdb's table, derived via immunoSEQ multiplex PCR, lists solely in-frame clones and lacks some. The table shows some 60,000 clones, with around 93% occurring only once. The sample here was peripheral blood, taken after pregnancy. These receptors all come from a female donor in good health, enrolled as a control in a pregnancy study.

The chain joins TRBV18 to TRBJ1-6; unclear D gene. Germline V gives CDR1 KGHSH, CDR2 LQKENI. The CDR3 spans 16 residues. V was shortened by 1 base and J by 0 bases, with 7 bases between the two germline ends. The CDR3: CASSPLPGSYNSPLHF. DNA of the CDR3: TGTGCCAGCTCACCACTTCCCGGCTCCTATAATTCACCCCTCCACTTT.

The chain couples TRBV7-9 to TRBJ1-4; D unclear. The CDR3 totals 13 residues. Deletions cut 5 bases from V and 8 bases from J, with 12 bases between. Per the germline V gene, CDR1 is SEHNR and CDR2 is FQNEAQ (reference sequence). Written as DNA, the CDR3 is TGTGCCAGCAGCACAGCAGCAAAAGAAAAACTGTTTTTT. Translated, it gives CASSTAAKEKLFF. The complete variable domain, with remaining parts taken from reference TRBV7-9 and TRBJ1-4, reads DTGVSQNPRHKITKRGQNVTFRCDPISEHNRLYWYRQTLGQGPEFLTYFQNEAQLEKSRLLSDRFSAERPKGSFSTLEIQRTEQGDSAMYLCASSTAAKEKLFFGSGTQLSVL.

The rearrangement links TRBV4-1 to TRBJ2-1; D unclear. V gave up 4 bases and J gave up 6 bases, with 16 bases separating them. CDR1 is MGHRA and CDR2 is YSYEKL in the germline V gene. The CDR3 contains 15 residues. CDR3: CASSLHPEYTNEQFF. The CDR3 coding sequence is TGCGCCAGCAGCCTTCACCCTGAGTATACCAATGAGCAGTTCTTC.

This rearrangement joins TRBV5-6 to TRBJ2-3; 8 bases align to TRBD2. Per the germline V gene, CDR1 is SGHDT and CDR2 is YYEEEE. This CDR3 has 17 residues. V shed 0 bases and J 2 bases; nucleotides not matched to a gene: 8. Here the CDR3 reads CASSLARGRTYTDTQYF. CDR3 bases: TGTGCCAGCAGCTTGGCCCGCGGGAGGACGTACACAGATACGCAGTATTTT.

J is TRBJ1-2 and V is TRBV27; 7 nucleotides align to TRBD1. V was pared by 4 bases and J by 1 base, with 6 bases of the junction left unmatched. Germline V gene sequence: CDR1 MNHEY, CDR2 SMNVEV (reference sequence). The CDR3 is made up of 15 amino acids. CDR3 coding DNA: TGTGCCAGCAGTTCGACAGGGCTCCTTAACTATGGCTACACCTTC. Amino acid sequence: CASSSTGLLNYGYTF.

This rearrangement joins TRBV29-1 to TRBJ2-3; the match to TRBD2 covers 11 bases. Germline loops: CDR1 SQVTM, CDR2 ANQGSEA. Trimming cost V 6 bases and J 5 bases; bases outside gene matches: 4. The CDR3 totals 13 residues. Here the CDR3 DNA reads TGCAGCGTGACTAGCGGGAAGAGAGATACGCAGTATTTT. Translation gives CSVTSGKRDTQYF.

This chain links TRBV7-2 with TRBJ2-1; no firm D call. The germline V gene encodes CDR1 SGHTA and CDR2 FQGNSA. V was pared by 8 bases and J by 11 bases, with 16 bases between. The CDR3 loop spans 12 amino acids. Here the CDR3 DNA reads TGTGCCAGCGCCCCAACCAGCGAAAAGCAGTTCTTC. Amino acid sequence: CASAPTSEKQFF.

The rearrangement links TRBV27 to TRBJ1-5, with D possibly being TRBD1 (6 bases). V lost 6 bases, J lost 3 bases, and 9 bases lay in between. CDR3 length equals 13 residues. CDR1 and CDR2 from the germline V gene are MNHEY and SMNVEV (reference sequence). CDR3 loop: CASSQGYNQPQHF. CDR3 DNA: TGTGCCAGCAGCCAGGGGTACAATCAGCCCCAGCATTTT.

In DNA form, the CDR3 reads TGTGCCAGCAGTTTGGGGACAGGCTACACAGATACGCAGTATTTT. It yields the protein CASSLGTGYTDTQYF. The gene calls are TRBV27 and TRBJ2-3; 8 nucleotides align to TRBD1. This CDR3 spans 15 amino acids. Germline V CDR1 and CDR2: MNHEY, SMNVEV (reference sequence). With 3 bases clipped from V and 2 bases from J, the junction kept 4 bases outside the gene matches.

This clone was found a few times. V is TRBV5-6 and J is TRBJ1-4; D gene unclear. Germline-derived CDR1 and CDR2 are SGHDT and YYEEEE. Trimming took 1 base from V and 8 from J, leaving 6 bases between them. This CDR3 region has 12 residues. The CDR3 region is CASSLLEEKLFF. CDR3 nucleotides: TGTGCCAGCAGCTTGCTGGAGGAAAAACTGTTTTTT. Full variable domain (outside the CDR3, taken from reference TRBV5-6 and TRBJ1-4): DAGVTQSPTHLIKTRGQQVTLRCSPKSGHDTVSWYQQALGQGPQFIFQYYEEEERQRGNFPDRFSGHQFPNYSSELNVNALLLGDSALYLCASSLLEEKLFFGSGTQLSVL.

This clone occurred once. As DNA, the CDR3 is TGTGCCAGCAGCGCCGAGGGGGTTATGAACACTGAAGCTTTCTTT. It codes for CASSAEGVMNTEAFF. V and J are TRBV9 and TRBJ1-1; a weak D match, TRBD1 (6 bases). CDR1 is SGDLS, CDR2 YYNGEE, per germline. V shed 3 bases and J shed 0 bases, with 12 bases lying between them. There are 15 residues in the CDR3.

The chain has TRBV4-2 and TRBJ1-2, with TRBD1 matching 7 bases. The germline V gene encodes CDR1 LGHNA and CDR2 YNFKEQ. The CDR3 has 12 residues. V lost 6 bases to trimming and J lost 2 bases; unmatched junction nucleotides: 0. CDR3 sequence: CASRTGNYGYTF. DNA for the CDR3: TGTGCCAGCAGGACAGGGAACTATGGCTACACCTTC.

The chain links TRBV6-4 to TRBJ2-3; 9 positions match TRBD2. V gave up 6 bases and J gave up 6 bases; unmatched junction bases: 10. Per germline, CDR1 MRHNA and CDR2 SNTAGT. The CDR3 consists of 15 residues. In DNA, the CDR3 is TGTGCCAGCAGCCGGCGCGGGAGGGGCATGGATACGCAGTATTTT. This sequence encodes CASSRRGRGMDTQYF.

The V call is TRBV6-1, the J call TRBJ1-6, with unresolved D. Trimming stripped 2 bases from V and 8 bases from J, with 7 bases between. The CDR3 contains 13 residues. CDR1 and CDR2 (germline): MNHNS, SASEGT. CDR3 loop: CASSESGDSPLHF. In DNA, the CDR3 is TGTGCCAGCAGTGAATCTGGAGATTCACCCCTCCACTTT.

The chain has TRBV7-2 and TRBJ1-4; 9 nucleotides match TRBD1. The trim removed 3 bases at V and 6 bases at J, leaving 5 bases unmatched. The germline V gene has CDR1 SGHTA and CDR2 FQGNSA. The CDR3 has 15 residues. The CDR3 loop reads CASSLYRGLDEKLFF. CDR3 sequence (DNA): TGTGCCAGCAGCTTGTACAGGGGGCTTGATGAAAAACTGTTTTTT.

This clone was recorded a few times. The chain recombines TRBV6-6 with TRBJ2-3, with D unresolved. Germline CDR1 MNHNY, CDR2 SVGAGI (reference sequence). The CDR3 has 11 residues. Between the trimmed V and J ends, which lost 6 bases and 2 bases, there was a span of 3 bases. This CDR3 is CASSNTDTQYF. The CDR3 DNA is TGTGCCAGCAGCAACACAGATACGCAGTATTTT.

The rearrangement joins TRBV5-1 to TRBJ2-7; 10 nucleotides agree with TRBD1. V gave up 4 bases and J gave up 6 bases; unmatched junction bases: 7. Per germline, CDR1 SGHRS and CDR2 YFSETQ. The CDR3 spans 14 residues. The CDR3 sequence is CASSATGTGAEQYF. The CDR3 DNA reads as TGCGCCAGCAGCGCCACCGGGACAGGGGCCGAGCAGTACTTC.

The J gene is TRBJ2-2, the V gene TRBV6-5; 11 bases align to TRBD1. CDR3 length: 15 residues. CDR1 is MNHEY and CDR2 is SVGAGI in the germline V gene. V shed 5 bases and J 12 bases; nucleotides not matched to a gene: 11. In nucleotides, the CDR3 is TGTGCCAGCAGTACCACGGACAGGGGGCCAGGGAAGCTGTTTTTT. This gives the protein CASSTTDRGPGKLFF.

This clone was counted once. The CDR3 nucleotides are TGTGCCAGCTCACCACGGACTAGCGGGGGCACAGATACGCAGTATTTT. It codes for CASSPRTSGGTDTQYF. The genes are TRBV18 and TRBJ2-3; 12 nucleotides agree with TRBD2. With 1 base clipped from V and 1 base from J, the junction kept 0 bases outside the gene matches. CDR1 and CDR2 from the germline V gene are KGHSH and LQKENI. The CDR3 runs to 16 residues. The full variable domain, with the rest looked up from reference TRBV18 and TRBJ2-3, is NAGVMQNPRHLVRRRGQEARLRCSPMKGHSHVYWYRQLPEEGLKFMVYLQKENIIDESGMPKERFSAEFPKEGPSILRIQQVVRGDSAAYFCASSPRTSGGTDTQYFGPGTRLTVL.

The chain employs TRBV5-4 and TRBJ2-3; D may be TRBD1 (6 bases). Germline CDR1 reads SGHNT; CDR2 reads YYREEE (reference sequence). CDR3 length equals 15 residues. V was pared by 7 bases and J by 3 bases, with 18 bases between. This CDR3 reads CASAIRGRGTDTQYF. DNA of the CDR3: TGTGCCAGCGCCATCCGGGGCAGGGGAACAGATACGCAGTATTTT.

This sequence joins TRBV9 and TRBJ1-2; 8 positions match TRBD1. There are 14 residues in the CDR3. The germline V gene encodes CDR1 SGDLS and CDR2 YYNGEE. The trim removed 3 bases at V and 4 bases at J, leaving 5 bases unmatched. CDR3 sequence (DNA): TGTGCCAGCAGCGGGCCAGGGGGCGCCTATGGCTACACCTTC. The encoded protein is CASSGPGGAYGYTF.

V usage is TRBV5-6 and J usage is TRBJ1-4; 10 bases align to TRBD1. This CDR3 comprises 15 residues. The V gene end was trimmed by 4 bases and the J gene end by 5 bases; junction bases not matched to a gene: 5. Germline CDR1 reads SGHDT; CDR2 reads YYEEEE. The CDR3 sequence: CASSIGGQGNEKLFF. CDR3 nucleotides: TGTGCCAGCAGCATTGGGGGACAGGGGAATGAAAAACTGTTTTTT.

The chain carries TRBV7-6 and TRBJ2-2, with TRBD1 matching over 7 bases. Germline V lookup: CDR1 SGHVS, CDR2 FNYEAQ. The CDR3 length is 13 residues. After removal of 4 bases from V and 7 bases from J, the junction contained 3 bases not matched to a gene. DNA for the CDR3: TGTGCCAGCAGCTCCAGGGGGATCGGGGAGCTGTTTTTT. Its translation is CASSSRGIGELFF.

This rearrangement joins TRBV28 to TRBJ1-3; D might be TRBD1 (6 bases). The V gene lost 5 bases and the J gene lost 0 bases, with 14 bases spanning the gap. The CDR3 sequence is 16 residues long. CDR1 is MDHEN and CDR2 is SYDVKM in the germline V gene. The CDR3 coding sequence is TGTGCCAGCAGTGAAATTAACAGGGTCTCTGGAAACACCATATATTTT. It codes for CASSEINRVSGNTIYF.

The chain is built from TRBV19 and TRBJ2-7; D remains ambiguous. V was clipped by 4 bases and J by 2 bases, with 9 bases between them. Germline V CDR1 and CDR2: LNHDA, SQIVND (reference sequence). This CDR3 is built from 13 residues. Here the CDR3 reads CASSKNRAYEQYF. CDR3 DNA sequence: TGTGCCAGTAGTAAGAACAGAGCCTACGAGCAGTACTTC.